This entry lists 27 T cell receptor beta chains sequenced from one sample in a study of T cells in Graves' hyperthyroidism and ophthalmopathy. Amplification of TCR beta CDR3 regions used RNA as the template. The TCR CDR3 was amplified in a first-round RT-PCR using the HTBI primer set. TCRdb recomputed calls from the multiplex PCR reads with MiXCR, one row per CDR3 protein. Counted here are some 490,000 distinct CDR3 sequences, about 22% occurring once; the ten biggest clones make up around 54%. The sample comprised blood. These receptor sequences come from a woman in her sixties or seventies with Graves' ophthalmopathy.

The chain combines TRBV6-1 with TRBJ1-2, with D uncertain. V lost 0 bases to trimming and J lost 2 bases, with 13 bases between them. CDR1 MNHNS and CDR2 SASEGT come from the germline V gene. The CDR3 is 16 amino acids. Here the CDR3 reads CASSEALGLPNYGYTF. The CDR3 DNA reads TGTGCCAGCAGTGAAGCGCTCGGCCTACCGAACTATGGCTACACCTTC.

V gene TRBV19 combines with J gene TRBJ2-1; 7 bases match TRBD2. Germline lookup yields CDR1 LNHDA and CDR2 SQIVND (reference sequence). The J segment lost 5 bases and the V segment lost 5 bases, leaving 24 bases of the junction unmatched. The CDR3 is 20 residues long. The CDR3 coding sequence is TGTGCCAGTAGTTTCGGGCCTTGGGAGGGAAGGAGGGGAATTAACAATGAGCAGTTCTTC. This encodes CASSFGPWEGRRGINNEQFF.

This chain uses TRBV9 with TRBJ2-5, with TRBD1 as a possible D gene (5 bases). V shed 1 base and J shed 5 bases, with 12 bases lying between them. CDR1 and CDR2 (germline): SGDLS, YYNGEE. The CDR3 runs 14 residues. This CDR3 reads CASSVPGIGETQYF. CDR3 sequence (DNA): TGTGCCAGCAGCGTACCAGGGATCGGTGAGACCCAGTACTTC.

The gene calls are TRBV7-3 and TRBJ2-1, with a possible D match to TRBD2 (6 bases). V lost 5 bases, J lost 11 bases, and 13 bases lay in between. The CDR3 has 12 amino acids. Germline CDR1 is SGHTA and CDR2 is FQGTGA. This CDR3 is CASSTGLTKQFF. The CDR3 region has the DNA TGTGCCAGCAGCACGGGACTGACAAAGCAGTTCTTC.

This clonotype was seen ten or more times. This chain links TRBV6-2 or TRBV6-3 with TRBJ2-7, with D unclear. Trimming left V 2 bases short and J 2 bases short, with 4 bases between. This CDR3 region has 12 residues. Germline V gene lookup returns CDR1 MNHEY and CDR2 SVGEGT. CDR3 bases: TGTGCCAGCAGTTACACCACCTACGAGCAGTACTTC. Amino acids: CASSYTTYEQYF.

CDR3 sequence (DNA): TGCGCCAGCAGTGATCAGGGTCTGAGTGGGGAGCAGTTCTTC. It encodes CASSDQGLSGEQFF. The chain uses TRBV10-1 and TRBJ2-1; D might be TRBD1 (5 bases). V dropped 3 bases and J dropped 10 bases, with 16 bases sitting between them. CDR3 size: 14 residues. Germline CDR1 WNHNN, CDR2 SYGVQD (reference sequence).

This clonotype was counted between two and nine times. The chain combines TRBV6-1 with TRBJ1-2, with D possibly TRBD1 on 5 matching bases. The V end lost 5 bases, the J end lost 7 bases, and 17 bases lay between the germline ends. The germline V gene encodes CDR1 MNHNS and CDR2 SASEGT. The CDR3 runs 14 residues. The CDR3 DNA reads TGTGCCAGCAGTAACCCTACAGGATTTATTGGCTACACCTTC. The encoded protein is CASSNPTGFIGYTF.

This clonotype has a count of ten or more. This sequence joins TRBV3-1 and TRBJ2-7, with a tentative D call TRBD2 (5 bases). Trimming pared 1 base from V and 5 bases from J, leaving 15 bases between. The CDR3 loop spans 15 amino acids. Germline values: CDR1 LGHDT, CDR2 YNNKEL (reference sequence). The CDR3 here is CASSQGVGGFHEQYF. CDR3 in DNA: TGTGCCAGCAGCCAAGGGGTCGGCGGGTTCCACGAGCAGTACTTC.

This clonotype was detected only a few times. The rearrangement uses TRBV5-1 and TRBJ2-1; tentatively, D is TRBD1 or TRBD2 (5 bases each). This CDR3 is 16 amino acids long. Germline V gene lookup returns CDR1 SGHRS and CDR2 YFSETQ. Trimming removed 0 bases at V and 0 bases at J, with 10 bases between. CDR3 nucleotide sequence: TGCGCCAGCAGCTTGGCCGGGACCAGCTCCTACAATGAGCAGTTCTTC. Residues: CASSLAGTSSYNEQFF.

This clonotype was seen only a few times. The J gene is TRBJ1-5, the V gene TRBV27, with TRBD1 identical over 11 bases. The CDR3 is 17 residues long. Germline V CDR1 and CDR2: MNHEY, SMNVEV (reference sequence). V lost 1 base and J lost 5; bases outside the gene matches: 7. CDR3 sequence reads: CASSLYRDRGSHQPQHF. The CDR3 DNA follows: TGTGCCAGCAGTTTATACCGGGACAGGGGGTCTCATCAGCCCCAGCATTTT.

This clonotype was counted between two and nine times. The chain employs TRBV30 and TRBJ1-1; D is perhaps TRBD1 (6 bases). The V gene's germline CDR1 is GTSNPN and CDR2 SVGIG (reference sequence). The V and J ends lost 3 bases and 4 bases respectively, with 9 bases between them. CDR3 size: 12 residues. CDR3 sequence: CAWRQGSTEAFF. The CDR3, as DNA: TGTGCCTGGAGACAGGGTAGCACTGAAGCTTTCTTT.

This chain uses TRBV7-8 with TRBJ1-1, with 7 bases lining up with TRBD1. CDR1 SGHVS and CDR2 FQNEAQ come from the germline V gene. The V and J ends lost 5 bases and 7 bases, in that order; junction bases with no gene match: 7. The CDR3 extends over 13 amino acids. In DNA form, the CDR3 reads TGTGCCAGCAGCCATAGAGGGGGCCTTGAAGCTTTCTTT. Translating it yields CASSHRGGLEAFF. The full variable domain, rest sourced from reference TRBV7-8 and TRBJ1-1, is GAGVSQSPRYKVAKRGQDVALRCDPISGHVSLFWYQQALGQGPEFLTYFQNEAQLDKSGLPSDRFFAERPEGSVSTLKIQRTQQEDSAVYLCASSHRGGLEAFFGQGTRLTVV.

This clonotype occurred a few times. This chain links TRBV11-2 with TRBJ1-4; no clear D gene. This CDR3 has 15 amino acids. Germline assignment: CDR1 SGHAT and CDR2 FQNNGV. Trimming shortened V by 4 bases and J by 3 bases, and 12 bases separated the two germline ends. CDR3 in DNA: TGTGCCAGCAGCTGGGAGTTGGCTGCTAATGAAAAACTGTTTTTT. Translated, it gives CASSWELAANEKLFF.

The table lists this clonotype with a few counts. This rearrangement joins TRBV20-1 to TRBJ2-1; D remains ambiguous. This CDR3 spans 15 amino acids. Germline CDR1 and CDR2: DFQATT and SNEGSKA (reference sequence). Trimming shortened V by 4 bases and J by 0 bases, and 13 bases separated the two germline ends. As DNA, the CDR3 is TGCAGTGCTATAGCCATTAAAAGCTCCTACAATGAGCAGTTCTTC. Translation: CSAIAIKSSYNEQFF.

This clonotype was seen repeatedly, ten times or more. This rearrangement joins TRBV7-9 to TRBJ1-1, with TRBD1 as a possible D gene (5 bases). Trimming shortened V by 3 bases and J by 0 bases, and 8 bases separated the two germline ends. The CDR3 runs to 14 residues. Germline lookup yields CDR1 SEHNR and CDR2 FQNEAQ (reference sequence). CDR3 sequence (DNA): TGTGCCAGCAGCTTGGGACGAGTGAACACTGAAGCTTTCTTT. It encodes CASSLGRVNTEAFF.

This chain joins TRBV27 and TRBJ1-6; 8 nucleotides align to TRBD1. Germline CDR1 reads MNHEY; CDR2 reads SMNVEV (reference sequence). Trimming cost V 3 bases and J 7 bases; bases outside gene matches: 2. The CDR3 runs to 14 residues. CDR3 DNA: TGTGCCAGCAGTTTTCAGGGGGCGAATTCACCCCTCCACTTT. Translated, it gives CASSFQGANSPLHF.

In its sample, this clonotype was seen many times. As DNA, the CDR3 is TGTGCCTGCCGTAAGGAGACCCAGTACTTC. This translates into CACRKETQYF. The chain recombines TRBV30 with TRBJ2-5; D call uncertain. The ends were cut back, 6 bases at V and 5 bases at J, with 7 bases in the middle. The V gene's germline CDR1 is GTSNPN and CDR2 SVGIG (reference sequence). The CDR3 is 10 residues long. Based on the CDR3 plus reference TRBV30 and TRBJ2-5, the full variable domain is SQTIHQWPATLVQPVGSPLSLECTVEGTSNPNLYWYRQAAGRGLQLLFYSVGIGQISSEVPQNLSASRPQDRQFILSSKKLLLSDSGFYLCACRKETQYFGPGTRLLVL.

V is TRBV24-1 and J is TRBJ2-3; D ambiguous. CDR3 length equals 14 residues. V gave up 3 bases and J gave up 2 bases, with 8 bases separating them. Per the germline V gene, CDR1 is KGHDR and CDR2 is SFDVKD. CDR3: CATSDVANTDTQYF. The CDR3 DNA reads TGTGCCACCAGTGATGTGGCTAACACAGATACGCAGTATTTT.

This clonotype showed up just a few times. The chain employs TRBV19 and TRBJ1-3; D unresolved. Per the germline V gene, CDR1 is LNHDA and CDR2 is SQIVND (reference sequence). Trimming pared 6 bases from V and 5 bases from J, leaving 17 bases between. The CDR3 extends over 15 amino acids. The CDR3 loop is CASRDRTAVRNTIYF. CDR3 bases: TGTGCCAGTAGGGACCGGACCGCAGTTCGAAACACCATATATTTT. Variable domain in full (rest from reference TRBV19 and TRBJ1-3): DGGITQSPKYLFRKEGQNVTLSCEQNLNHDAMYWYRQDPGQGLRLIYYSQIVNDFQKGDIAEGYSVSREKKESFPLTVTSAQKNPTAFYLCASRDRTAVRNTIYFGEGSWLTVV.

The chain is built from TRBV5-8 and TRBJ2-7; D may be TRBD2 (5 bases). This CDR3 is 15 amino acids long. CDR1 and CDR2 (germline): SGHTS, YDEGEE. Trimming pared 4 bases from V and 1 base from J, leaving 15 bases between. CDR3 loop: CASSLEGTLSYEQYF. The CDR3 nucleotides are TGTGCCAGCAGCCTTGAGGGTACTCTTTCCTACGAGCAGTACTTC.

This clonotype showed up many times. The V call is TRBV28, the J call TRBJ2-1; 8 nucleotides line up with TRBD2. The CDR3 extends over 15 amino acids. The germline CDR1 and CDR2 sequences are MDHEN and SYDVKM. V lost 7 bases and J lost 4; bases outside the gene matches: 9. The DNA of the CDR3 is TGTGCCAGCACCCCGGGCGGGAGGATATACAATGAGCAGTTCTTC. Residues: CASTPGGRIYNEQFF.

The chain carries TRBV20-1 and TRBJ2-5; TRBD2 aligns across 13 bases. The CDR3 has 16 amino acids. V was clipped by 6 bases and J by 0 bases; unmatched bases: 7. Germline CDR1 reads DFQATT; CDR2 reads SNEGSKA (reference sequence). CDR3 loop: CSARTTSGRYQETQYF. The CDR3 nucleotides read TGCAGTGCCAGGACGACTAGCGGGAGGTACCAAGAGACCCAGTACTTC.

Comment on this clonotype: This clone may be a read error of a much larger clone one base away. This CDR3 fails to terminate in the conserved phenylalanine or tryptophan, so it likely reflects a read error. This chain connects TRBV3-1 to TRBJ1-1; possible D gene TRBD1, 5 bases. The CDR3 is 14 amino acids. The germline gives CDR1 LGHDT, CDR2 YNNKEL (reference sequence). V dropped 3 bases and J dropped 1 base, with 9 bases sitting between them. This CDR3 reads CASSQVDRNTEAFL. The CDR3 bases are TGTGCCAGCAGCCAGGTTGACAGGAACACTGAAGCTTTCCTT.

The sample holds many counts of this clonotype. The chain combines TRBV11-2 with TRBJ2-1; TRBD2 matches 8 bases. V shed 8 bases, J shed 9 bases, and the junction held 18 bases outside the gene matches. From germline, CDR1 is SGHAT and CDR2 FQNNGV. The CDR3 sequence is 16 residues long. CDR3 residues: CASSSPIAGTGFEQFF. The CDR3 DNA reads TGTGCCAGCTCCTCACCAATAGCGGGAACGGGTTTTGAGCAGTTCTTC. Based on the CDR3 plus reference TRBV11-2 and TRBJ2-1, the full variable domain is EAGVAQSPRYKIIEKRQSVAFWCNPISGHATLYWYQQILGQGPKLLIQFQNNGVVDDSQLPKDRFSAERLKGVDSTLKIQPAKLEDSAVYLCASSSPIAGTGFEQFFGPGTRLTVL.

This clonotype was picked up a small number of times. The chain combines TRBV5-1 with TRBJ1-2; 8 bases are shared with TRBD1. The germline CDR1 and CDR2 sequences are SGHRS and YFSETQ. The CDR3 runs to 14 residues. With 0 bases clipped from V and 6 bases from J, the junction kept 4 bases outside the gene matches. In DNA, the CDR3 is TGCGCCAGCAGCTTGGAGGGACAGGTTCATGGCTACACCTTC. It specifies CASSLEGQVHGYTF. The whole variable domain, filled in from reference TRBV5-1 and TRBJ1-2, reads KAGVTQTPRYLIKTRGQQVTLSCSPISGHRSVSWYQQTPGQGLQFLFEYFSETQRNKGNFPGRFSGRQFSNSRSEMNVSTLELGDSALYLCASSLEGQVHGYTFGSGTRLTVV.

This clonotype has ten or more counts. The rearrangement links TRBV28 to TRBJ2-4; D uncertain. The V gene's germline CDR1 is MDHEN and CDR2 SYDVKM. This CDR3 has 14 amino acids. The V end was cut by 3 bases, the J end by 0 bases, with 6 bases between. In DNA form, the CDR3 reads TGTGCCAGCAGTTTCACAATAGCCAAAAACATTCAGTACTTC. Protein sequence: CASSFTIAKNIQYF.

This clonotype was counted at least ten times. One junction end does not reproduce the germline sequence, and a read error may be involved. This chain connects TRBV12-3 or TRBV12-4 to TRBJ2-5; 7 bases are shared with TRBD2. The CDR3 has 14 residues. The DNA for the CDR3 is TGTGCCAGCAGTCTAGCGGTCTTCCAAGAGACCCAGTACTTC. Protein sequence: CASSLAVFQETQYF.